Each of the 5 T cell receptor beta chains below was sequenced from the same sample in a study of shared clonotypes between healthy human individuals. Only in-frame clones appear in the TCRdb table, and some are missing; sequencing was by immunoSEQ multiplex PCR. Of some 2,100,000 clones in the sample, 90% to 97% were seen once. Sequenced: naive CD4+ T cells sorted from blood. The subset is: CD45RA+ positively selected. Receptors were obtained from a man younger than 30 in good health.

The V and J genes are TRBV6-6 and TRBJ2-7, with D unresolved. V lost 8 bases, J lost 3 bases, and 14 bases lay in between. This CDR3 has 13 residues. The germline V gene encodes CDR1 MNHNY and CDR2 SVGAGI (reference sequence). CDR3 sequence (DNA): TGTGCCAGCGGCAGCTCTTTCCTCTACGAGCAGTACTTC. Its protein product is CASGSSFLYEQYF.

The rearrangement uses TRBV6-6 and TRBJ1-2, with D unresolved. CDR1 is MNHNY and CDR2 is SVGAGI in the germline V gene (reference sequence). Deletions cut 8 bases from V and 2 bases from J, with 12 bases between. CDR3 size: 13 residues. For the CDR3, the DNA is TGTGCCAGCTCGTCTCGGCCAAACTATGGCTACACCTTC. This encodes CASSSRPNYGYTF.

The chain links TRBV7-2 to TRBJ2-2; possibly TRBD2 for D (6 bases). CDR3 size: 16 residues. V was trimmed by 5 bases and J by 4 bases, leaving 17 bases between them. Germline CDR1 and CDR2: SGHTA and FQGNSA. CDR3 loop: CASSAYGGLPTGELFF. CDR3 DNA: TGTGCCAGCAGCGCGTATGGAGGACTACCCACCGGGGAGCTGTTTTTT.

This clone was recorded only once. At one end, the junction sequence differs from germline, possibly due to a read error. The chain uses TRBV2 and TRBJ2-5, with 7 bases matching TRBD2. Germline loops: CDR1 SNHLY, CDR2 FYNNEI. The CDR3 runs to 12 residues. The CDR3 sequence: CASSRDYLPGDF. CDR3 DNA sequence: TGTGCCAGCAGCCGGGACTACCTCCCCGGGGACTTC.

The chain links TRBV5-4 to TRBJ1-6; 7 nucleotides align to TRBD1. J gave up 7 bases and V 1 base, and 5 bases lay outside the gene matches. The CDR3 contains 15 residues. Germline CDR1 and CDR2: SGHNT and YYREEE (reference sequence). The CDR3, as DNA: TGTGCCAGCAGCTTGAGTACAGGGGTGAATTCACCCCTCCACTTT. It specifies CASSLSTGVNSPLHF.